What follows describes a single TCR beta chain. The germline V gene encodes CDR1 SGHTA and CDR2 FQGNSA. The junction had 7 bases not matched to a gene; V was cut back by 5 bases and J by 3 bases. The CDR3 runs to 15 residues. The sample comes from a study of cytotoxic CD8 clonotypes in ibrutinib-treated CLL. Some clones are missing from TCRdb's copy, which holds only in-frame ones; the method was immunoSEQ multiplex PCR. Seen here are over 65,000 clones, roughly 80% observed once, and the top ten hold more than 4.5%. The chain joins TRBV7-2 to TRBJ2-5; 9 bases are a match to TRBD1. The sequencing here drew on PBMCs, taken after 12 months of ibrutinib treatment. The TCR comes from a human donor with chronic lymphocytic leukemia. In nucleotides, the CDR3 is TGTGCCAGCAGCGCCGACAGGGGGTTAGAAGAGACCCAGTACTTC. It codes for CASSADRGLEETQYF.